This record concerns one TCR beta chain sequence. The antigen is not known. An end of the junction does not agree with germline; a read error may underlie this. This specimen comes from a study of regulatory T cells in long-lasting Graves disease. Regarding the study as a whole: Persistent Graves' patients possessed reduced TCR diversity relative to recently diagnosed ones.

Germline V gene lookup returns CDR1 LGHDT and CDR2 YNNKEL (reference sequence). The CDR3 extends over 15 amino acids. iRepertoire HTBI primers and Arm-PCR of CDR3 regions built TCR beta libraries. TCRdb used MiXCR to reprocess the multiplex PCR reads, holding one entry per CDR3 protein. The data show 350,000 to 550,000 distinct CDR3 sequences, about 15% seen once. Indicated time point: newly diagnosed GD, antithyroid drugs for less than 3 months. After RNA was extracted from PBMCs, the TCR library was made from it. Another study also made use of these data, one on T cells in Graves' hyperthyroidism and ophthalmopathy.

The receptor's source is a woman aged 50 to 60 with Graves disease. The input for sequencing was peripheral blood mononuclear cells (PBMCs), taken at new diagnosis, from a patient treated with antithyroid drugs. The chain carries TRBV3-1 and TRBJ2-6; TRBD1 matches at 9 bases. CDR3 in DNA: TGTGCCAGCAGCCCTCTTCCGACAGGGGGCAACGTCCTGACTTTC. Protein: CASSPLPTGGNVLTF.